These 20 T cell receptor beta chains originate from one sample sequenced in a study of blood T cell repertoires in COVID-19. Measured with immunoSEQ multiplex PCR; TCRdb has only the in-frame clones, and not every one. The sample contains fewer than 200,000 clones, about 87% of which appear only once. Sequenced input: peripheral blood. These receptors all come from a man in his forties with active or convalescent COVID-19.

The chain uses TRBV18 and TRBJ1-2; D gene uncertain. Germline V gene lookup returns CDR1 KGHSH and CDR2 LQKENI. This CDR3 has 13 amino acids. Trimming stripped 3 bases from V and 3 bases from J, with 8 bases between. The CDR3 DNA is TGTGCCAGCTCACCTACGGGAGACTATGGCTACACCTTC. This sequence encodes CASSPTGDYGYTF.

This clone was counted between two and nine times. The chain employs TRBV6-1 and TRBJ1-6; D not certain. Germline V CDR1 and CDR2: MNHNS, SASEGT. This CDR3 spans 15 amino acids. Trimming took 1 base from V and 6 from J, leaving 10 bases between them. The CDR3 region has the DNA TGTGCCAGCAGTGAAGGAGGGCAGTTTAATTCACCCCTCCACTTT. Residues: CASSEGGQFNSPLHF.

The V and J genes are TRBV6-5 and TRBJ1-5, with D tentatively TRBD1 (6 bases). CDR1 and CDR2 from the germline V gene are MNHEY and SVGAGI. V was pared by 6 bases and J by 0 bases, with 12 bases between. This CDR3 region has 15 residues. Here the CDR3 DNA reads TGTGCCAGCAGGCAAGACAGGTATAGCAATCAGCCCCAGCATTTT. Protein sequence: CASRQDRYSNQPQHF.

This clone is a singleton in its sample. This CDR3 reads CASSLIPLDSRRNTEAFF. The CDR3, as DNA: TGCGCCAGCAGCTTGATCCCCCTGGACAGCCGGAGGAACACTGAAGCTTTCTTT. The chain combines TRBV5-1 with TRBJ1-1, with D possibly TRBD1 on 6 matching bases. CDR1 and CDR2 (germline): SGHRS, YFSETQ. The length of the CDR3 is 18 residues. V shed 1 base and J shed 1 base, with 20 bases lying between them.

The J gene is TRBJ1-6, the V gene TRBV2, with D perhaps TRBD1 (5 bases). The V end lost 4 bases, the J end lost 8 bases, and 21 bases lay between the germline ends. The CDR3 covers 17 residues. Germline CDR1 and CDR2: SNHLY and FYNNEI. CDR3 bases: TGTGCCAGCAGTGTCGACCCCGCGGGGGGACTTCATTCACCCCTCCACTTT. Encoded protein: CASSVDPAGGLHSPLHF.

The chain links TRBV9 to TRBJ2-1; 7 nucleotides align to TRBD1. This CDR3 spans 18 amino acids. V lost 0 bases, J lost 0 bases, and 9 bases stayed unmatched. Per germline, CDR1 SGDLS and CDR2 YYNGEE. The CDR3 region has the DNA TGTGCCAGCAGCGTAGATAGGGGGCAGTACCCCTCCTACAATGAGCAGTTCTTC. This encodes CASSVDRGQYPSYNEQFF.

The rearrangement joins TRBV6-5 to TRBJ1-5; a possible D gene is TRBD1 (6 bases). Germline loops: CDR1 MNHEY, CDR2 SVGAGI. The CDR3 length is 16 residues. V lost 4 bases and J 0 bases, leaving 13 bases between the germline ends. CDR3 amino acids: CASSLTGIFSNQPQHF. The CDR3 nucleotides read TGTGCCAGCAGTTTAACAGGGATATTTAGCAATCAGCCCCAGCATTTT.

This clone was observed once. V usage is TRBV5-4 and J usage is TRBJ1-1, with 8 bases lining up with TRBD1. Trimming took 0 bases from V and 1 from J; bases not matched to a gene: 2. This CDR3 has 15 residues. Germline-derived CDR1 and CDR2 are SGHNT and YYREEE (reference sequence). CDR3 in DNA: TGTGCCAGCAGCTTGGGACAGGGGACGAACACTGAAGCTTTCTTT. It yields the protein CASSLGQGTNTEAFF.

V gene TRBV19 combines with J gene TRBJ2-1; tentative D call: TRBD2 (6 bases). The CDR3 contains 14 residues. The germline CDR1 and CDR2 sequences are LNHDA and SQIVND (reference sequence). V was cut by 7 bases and J by 4 bases, with 14 bases left in between. CDR3 nucleotides: TGTGCCAGTATGCGGGGCGGGCAGTACAATGAGCAGTTCTTC. As protein: CASMRGGQYNEQFF.

V gene TRBV5-1 combines with J gene TRBJ2-3; 7 nucleotides agree with TRBD2. J was trimmed by 4 bases and V by 0 bases; bases with no gene match: 8. The V gene's germline CDR1 is SGHRS and CDR2 YFSETQ. This CDR3 is built from 16 residues. This chain's CDR3 is CASSLAPSSGADTQYF. The DNA of the CDR3 is TGCGCCAGCAGCTTGGCTCCGTCTAGCGGTGCAGATACGCAGTATTTT.

The chain is built from TRBV6-5 and TRBJ1-4, with TRBD1 identical over 8 bases. V shed 2 bases and J 8 bases; nucleotides not matched to a gene: 4. CDR1 is MNHEY, CDR2 SVGAGI, per germline. The CDR3 loop spans 14 amino acids. CDR3 coding DNA: TGTGCCAGCAGTTACCCGGGACAGGAGGAAAAACTGTTTTTT. Protein: CASSYPGQEEKLFF.

J is TRBJ2-3 and V is TRBV5-4; 11 nucleotides match TRBD2. The ends lost 10 bases at V and 0 bases at J; junction bases unmatched: 16. This CDR3 is 18 amino acids long. In germline, CDR1 is SGHNT, CDR2 YYREEE (reference sequence). CDR3 DNA sequence: TGTGCCTCCCGGGCTAGCGGGGGGAGATATCCTAGCACAGATACGCAGTATTTT. It yields the protein CASRASGGRYPSTDTQYF.

The chain joins TRBV7-2 to TRBJ1-5, with D hard to call. V dropped 5 bases and J dropped 3 bases, with 8 bases sitting between them. This CDR3 is 13 amino acids long. CDR1 SGHTA and CDR2 FQGNSA come from the germline V gene. The CDR3 loop reads CASSRLLNQPQHF. CDR3 DNA: TGTGCCAGCAGCCGACTGCTCAATCAGCCCCAGCATTTT.

V gene TRBV3-1 (or the pseudogene TRBV3-2) combines with J gene TRBJ1-6; D is unresolved. The CDR3 consists of 18 residues. Trimming removed 1 base from V and 0 bases from J, with 13 bases in between. Germline loops: CDR1 LGHDT, CDR2 YNNKEL (reference sequence). The CDR3: CASSQGGGRYSYNSPLHF. The CDR3 DNA follows: TGTGCCAGCAGCCAAGGAGGTGGCAGATACTCCTATAATTCACCCCTCCACTTT.

The rearrangement uses TRBV5-4 and TRBJ1-1; 11 nucleotides match TRBD1. The ends lost 4 bases at V and 0 bases at J; junction bases unmatched: 5. Germline V gives CDR1 SGHNT, CDR2 YYREEE (reference sequence). The CDR3 runs to 16 residues. DNA for the CDR3: TGTGCCAGCAGCCCTCGGACAGGGGGCATGAACACTGAAGCTTTCTTT. It translates to CASSPRTGGMNTEAFF.

The J gene is TRBJ2-5, the V gene TRBV5-1; 10 positions match TRBD2. The ends lost 2 bases at V and 5 bases at J; junction bases unmatched: 6. Germline V gene lookup returns CDR1 SGHRS and CDR2 YFSETQ. There are 15 residues in the CDR3. CDR3 nucleotides: TGCGCCAGCAGCTTTACTAGCGGGGAAGTGGAGACCCAGTACTTC. This gives the protein CASSFTSGEVETQYF.

The count of this clone is one. V is TRBV30 and J is TRBJ2-2; D is perhaps TRBD2 (7 bases). Looked up from germline, CDR1 is GTSNPN and CDR2 is SVGIG (reference sequence). The CDR3 spans 16 residues. The V and J ends lost 0 bases and 4 bases respectively, with 15 bases between them. The CDR3 protein is CAWSVLRGAGTGELFF. The CDR3 DNA reads as TGTGCCTGGAGTGTACTCCGGGGGGCGGGCACCGGGGAGCTGTTTTTT.

V is TRBV9 and J is TRBJ1-1; 8 bases are shared with TRBD1. The CDR3 consists of 13 residues. V was clipped by 5 bases and J by 5 bases; unmatched bases: 5. Germline CDR1 and CDR2: SGDLS and YYNGEE. The CDR3: CASSGQGQTEAFF. The CDR3 nucleotides read TGTGCCAGCAGTGGACAGGGACAGACTGAAGCTTTCTTT. Full variable domain (outside the CDR3, taken from reference TRBV9 and TRBJ1-1): DSGVTQTPKHLITATGQRVTLRCSPRSGDLSVYWYQQSLDQGLQFLIQYYNGEERAKGNILERFSAQQFPDLHSELNLSSLELGDSALYFCASSGQGQTEAFFGQGTRLTVV.

V usage is TRBV7-6 and J usage is TRBJ1-1; the D gene is possibly TRBD1 (5 bases). The CDR3 sequence is 12 residues long. V lost 4 bases and J lost 6, with 9 bases in between. Germline V CDR1 and CDR2: SGHVS, FNYEAQ. CDR3 sequence reads: CASSSRGSEAFF. DNA for the CDR3: TGTGCCAGCAGCTCACGGGGGTCTGAAGCTTTCTTT.

The chain combines TRBV2 with TRBJ1-1; no clear D. CDR3 length equals 15 residues. From germline, CDR1 is SNHLY and CDR2 FYNNEI. Trimming took 0 bases from V and 6 from J, leaving 14 bases between them. This CDR3 is CASSEAPGGSPEAFF. CDR3 DNA sequence: TGTGCCAGCAGTGAAGCGCCCGGTGGGAGTCCTGAAGCTTTCTTT.